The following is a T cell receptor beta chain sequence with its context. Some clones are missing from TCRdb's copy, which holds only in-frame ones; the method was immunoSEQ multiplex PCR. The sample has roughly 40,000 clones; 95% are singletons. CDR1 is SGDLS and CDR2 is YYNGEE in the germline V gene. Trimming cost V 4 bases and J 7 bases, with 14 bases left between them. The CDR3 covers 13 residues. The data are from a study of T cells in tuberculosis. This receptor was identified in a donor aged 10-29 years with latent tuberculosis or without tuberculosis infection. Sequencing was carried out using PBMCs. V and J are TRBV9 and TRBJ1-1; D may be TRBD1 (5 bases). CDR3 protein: CASSPRTGGEAFF. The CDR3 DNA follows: TGTGCCAGCAGCCCCAGGACGGGGGGTGAAGCTTTCTTT.